Listed below are T cell receptor beta chains from one sample, sequenced in a study of cytomegalovirus exposure and HLA in healthy donors. Only in-frame clones appear in the TCRdb table, and some are missing; sequencing was by immunoSEQ multiplex PCR. The repertoire holds about 120,000 clones, with over 75% as singletons. The source material was PBMCs. These receptors all come from a human donor in good health. The CDR3 runs from the conserved cysteine through the conserved F or W. A D gene is named only where the DNA matches it firmly. Size tells how often a clone was seen (once, few, many) or the class of an expanded clone, and some rows leave it out.

clone_size	j_call	d_call	v_call	cdr3_nt	cdr3_aa
NA	TRBJ2-1	NA	TRBV25-1	TGTGCCAGCAGTGCTTGGACAGTTTACAATGAGCAGTTCTTC	CASSAWTVYNEQFF
NA	TRBJ1-1	NA	TRBV6-1	TGTGCCACCAAGGGAGGATTGGACACTGAAGCTTTCTTT	CATKGGLDTEAFF
few	TRBJ1-1	NA	TRBV5-1	TGCGCCAGCAGCTGGGCGTCAGGAATGAACACTGAAGCTTTCTTT	CASSWASGMNTEAFF
NA	TRBJ1-4	NA	TRBV7-2	TGTGCCAGCAGCTTAGTGACCGGAGGTGAAAAACTGTTTTTT	CASSLVTGGEKLFF
NA	TRBJ2-7	NA	TRBV27	TGTGCCAGCAGTTTGGGCAGGGTTTACGAGCAGTACTTC	CASSLGRVYEQYF
few	TRBJ1-1	TRBD1	TRBV5-6	TGTGCCAGCAGCCCGGAGACAGGGCTCATGAACACTGAAGCTTTCTTT	CASSPETGLMNTEAFF
NA	TRBJ1-5	TRBD1	TRBV2	TGTGCCAGCAGTCGTCAGGGGGGCAATCAGCCCCAGCATTTT	CASSRQGGNQPQHF
NA	TRBJ2-1	NA	TRBV12-5	TGTGCTAGTGGTTTCGGGGAGGCCTACAATGAGCAGTTCTTC	CASGFGEAYNEQFF
NA	TRBJ2-2	TRBD1	TRBV5-1	TGCGCCAGCAGCCGAAGGGGACAGGGAGGCACCGGGGAGCTGTTTTTT	CASSRRGQGGTGELFF
NA	TRBJ1-1	NA	TRBV19	TGTGCCAGTACCCCGACGAGGGGGGCTCAAAGCGGGGGGACCAACACTGAAGCTTTCTTT	CASTPTRGAQSGGTNTEAFF
NA	TRBJ1-1	NA	TRBV7-9	TGTGCCAGCGGAGATGACGTAAACACTGAAGCTTTCTTT	CASGDDVNTEAFF
NA	TRBJ2-3	NA	TRBV7-9	TGTTCCAGCAGCTCGAAAGCGGGCCCCACAGATACGCAGTATTTT	CSSSSKAGPTDTQYF
NA	TRBJ1-2	NA	TRBV4-1	TGCGCCAGCAGCCAAGGTGCAGGAACTAACTATGGCTACACCTTC	CASSQGAGTNYGYTF
NA	TRBJ2-7	NA	TRBV5-1	TGCGCCAGCAGCCAACTCGGGGGAAGCCCCTACGAGCAGTACTTC	CASSQLGGSPYEQYF
NA	TRBJ2-1	TRBD1	TRBV30	TGTGCCTGGAGAGGGGGCGACCGGGGCTCCTACAATGAGCAGTTCTTC	CAWRGGDRGSYNEQFF
NA	TRBJ1-4	NA	TRBV18	TGTGCCAGCTCACCCAACGGGGGAACTAATGAAAAACTGTTTTTT	CASSPNGGTNEKLFF
NA	TRBJ2-6	TRBD1	TRBV7-6	TGTGCCAGCAGCTTTGCGGACAGGGCTGGGGCCAACGTCCTGACTTTC	CASSFADRAGANVLTF
NA	TRBJ1-4	TRBD1	TRBV5-1	TGCGCCAGCAGCTTGGTTGGGACAGGGAATGAAAAACTGTTTTTT	CASSLVGTGNEKLFF
NA	TRBJ2-3	NA	TRBV28	TGTGCCAGCAGTTTAGCGGGGACTCCATACACAGATACGCAGTATTTT	CASSLAGTPYTDTQYF
once	TRBJ2-7	TRBD1	TRBV19	TGTGCCAGTAGTAGGGGACAGGGATTCTACGAGCAGTACTTC	CASSRGQGFYEQYF
few	TRBJ2-1	NA	TRBV7-3	TGTGCCAGCAGCGCGGGATTTGCGACTGGTGGTGAGCAGTTCTTC	CASSAGFATGGEQFF
NA	TRBJ1-3	NA	TRBV19	TGTGCCAGTAGTATGGGGAGCAGTCTGGCTGGAAACACCATATATTTT	CASSMGSSLAGNTIYF
once	TRBJ2-2	TRBD2	TRBV5-1	TGCGCCAGCAGCTCACCGGGACTAGCGGGAGCAAGCGCCGGGGAGCTGTTTTTT	CASSSPGLAGASAGELFF
NA	TRBJ2-3	NA	TRBV28	TGTGCCAGCAGGGGGGGAGGCGCCGGGATAGATACGCAGTATTTT	CASRGGGAGIDTQYF
NA	TRBJ2-7	TRBD2	TRBV6-6	TGTGCCAGCAGTTATGTGGGAGGGGCAACCGCGTTC	CASSYVGGATAF
NA	TRBJ2-7	TRBD1	TRBV19	TGTGCCAGTAGCGAAGCGGACAGGGGGTCCTACGAGCAGTACTTC	CASSEADRGSYEQYF
once	TRBJ2-7	NA	TRBV2	TGTGCCAGCAGTGGACAGTATAGAACCTACGAGCAGTACTTC	CASSGQYRTYEQYF
NA	TRBJ1-2	TRBD1	TRBV27	TGTGCCAGCAGTCCGCGCCAGGGGGGCGTCGGTGGCTACACCTTC	CASSPRQGGVGGYTF
few	TRBJ1-5	NA	TRBV29-1	TGCAGCGTCGGGGGTCCAAACCTCCATCAGCCCCAGCATTTT	CSVGGPNLHQPQHF
NA	TRBJ1-2	TRBD1	TRBV7-9	TGTGCCAGCAGCTTAGGACAGGGAGTAGGCGGCTACACCTTC	CASSLGQGVGGYTF
NA	TRBJ2-3	NA	TRBV28	TGTGCCAGCAGTTTAGTGTCTAGCGGCACAGATACGCAGTATTTT	CASSLVSSGTDTQYF
NA	TRBJ1-1	TRBD1	TRBV7-9	TGTGCCAGCAGCCCCACGGACAGGGTCGGCACTGAAGCTTTCTTT	CASSPTDRVGTEAFF
few	TRBJ2-1	TRBD2	TRBV4-1	TGCGCCAGCAGTCCGACTAGCGGGGGATACAATGAGCAGTTCTTC	CASSPTSGGYNEQFF
few	TRBJ1-1	NA	TRBV18	TGTGCCAGCTCACCGGAGAGGAGCACTGAAGCTTTCTTT	CASSPERSTEAFF